Listed here are 5 T cell receptor beta chains from one sample, sequenced in a study of cytomegalovirus exposure and HLA in healthy donors. The PCR had 60 Vbeta and 13 Jbeta primers. TCRdb's table, derived via immunoSEQ multiplex PCR, lists solely in-frame clones and lacks some. The data contain about 130,000 clones, over 60% of them seen just once; the ten biggest clones take up more than 1%. The sample consisted of PBMCs. The receptor source for this set is a female donor in good health and CMV-seronegative.

Only one count was recorded for this clone. This sequence joins TRBV19 and TRBJ2-2, with a weak D call TRBD1 (6 bases). V gave up 7 bases and J gave up 10 bases, with 31 bases separating them. This CDR3 has 18 residues. Germline CDR1 reads LNHDA; CDR2 reads SQIVND (reference sequence). The CDR3 protein is CASTPSTGNSRRNEELFF. For the CDR3, the DNA is TGTGCCAGTACCCCCTCTACAGGGAATAGTCGCCGGAATGAGGAGCTGTTTTTT.

This clone was seen more than once but under ten times. The chain couples TRBV5-1 to TRBJ2-1, with 9 bases identical to TRBD1. V lost 3 bases and J lost 4; bases outside the gene matches: 8. CDR1 is SGHRS, CDR2 YFSETQ, per germline. This CDR3 has 16 amino acids. The CDR3 sequence is CASSWGPDRGYNEQFF. CDR3 DNA sequence: TGCGCCAGCAGCTGGGGACCGGACAGGGGATACAATGAGCAGTTCTTC.

The CDR3 DNA is TGTGCCAGCATCTCCTACAGGGAAATGGAAGGAAACACCATATATTTT. Encoded protein: CASISYREMEGNTIYF. V and J are TRBV7-9 and TRBJ1-3; perhaps TRBD1 as D (6 bases). This CDR3 is 16 amino acids long. Germline V gene sequence: CDR1 SEHNR, CDR2 FQNEAQ (reference sequence). The ends were cut back, 7 bases at V and 4 bases at J, with 20 bases in the middle.

V and J are TRBV5-1 and TRBJ2-7, with TRBD1 matching 10 bases. Germline V CDR1 and CDR2: SGHRS, YFSETQ. Trimming cost V 0 bases and J 4 bases; bases outside gene matches: 1. This CDR3 is 14 amino acids long. DNA of the CDR3: TGCGCCAGCAGCTTGGGACAGGGGGCTTACGAGCAGTACTTC. This codes for CASSLGQGAYEQYF.

This chain links TRBV5-5 with TRBJ1-1; the D is unclear. Trimming cost V 1 base and J 0 bases, with 10 bases left between them. This CDR3 is 15 amino acids long. Germline V gene lookup returns CDR1 SGHKS and CDR2 YYEKEE (reference sequence). The CDR3 loop is CASSLSGNLNTEAFF. The CDR3 DNA sequence: TGTGCCAGCAGCTTGTCGGGGAATCTGAACACTGAAGCTTTCTTT.